Presented here are 9 T cell receptor beta chains from one specimen sequenced in a study of blood T cell repertoires in COVID-19. Here immunoSEQ multiplex PCR was the method, and the copy in TCRdb shows in-frame clones only, minus some. Here the sample spans around 210,000 clones, roughly 85% being singletons. The sample taken for sequencing was peripheral blood. Receptors were obtained from a man aged 45-65 years with COVID-19, enrolled during active disease.

This chain links TRBV24-1 with TRBJ2-2; a possible D gene is TRBD1 (8 bases). Germline CDR1 is KGHDR and CDR2 is SFDVKD. This CDR3 spans 16 amino acids. V was trimmed by 2 bases and J by 5 bases, leaving 14 bases between them. CDR3 DNA sequence: TGTGCCACCAGTGATTGGCACAGGGGGGGGACCGGGGAGCTGTTTTTT. Its translation is CATSDWHRGGTGELFF.

The gene calls are TRBV10-3 and TRBJ2-1, with 10 bases aligning to TRBD2. The length of the CDR3 is 17 residues. Trimming removed 4 bases from V and 2 bases from J; junction bases left unmatched: 8. Germline values: CDR1 ENHRY, CDR2 SYGVKD. The CDR3 DNA follows: TGTGCCATCAGTGTGGCTAGCGGGGGAGATCCCTACAATGAGCAGTTCTTC. It specifies CAISVASGGDPYNEQFF.

This chain joins TRBV10-3 and TRBJ1-2, with 12 bases fitting TRBD1. CDR3 size: 21 residues. Germline CDR1 reads ENHRY; CDR2 reads SYGVKD. With 0 bases clipped from V and 6 bases from J, the junction kept 20 bases outside the gene matches. CDR3 region: CAISESSIGFLPGTGGHGYTF. CDR3 DNA sequence: TGTGCCATCAGTGAGTCGAGTATTGGGTTCCTGCCCGGGACAGGGGGCCATGGCTACACCTTC.

The V gene is TRBV11-2, the J gene TRBJ2-1; D uncertain. Deletions cut 0 bases from V and 0 bases from J, with 6 bases between. CDR3 length equals 15 residues. Looked up from germline, CDR1 is SGHAT and CDR2 is FQNNGV. Here the CDR3 reads CASSLDLSSYNEQFF. The CDR3 region has the DNA TGTGCCAGCAGCTTAGATCTGAGCTCCTACAATGAGCAGTTCTTC.

V gene TRBV3-1 (or the pseudogene TRBV3-2) combines with J gene TRBJ1-3; 8 bases fit TRBD1. Germline-derived CDR1 and CDR2 are LGHDT and YNNKEL (reference sequence). V was pared by 1 base and J by 2 bases, with 4 bases of the junction left unmatched. The CDR3 runs 16 residues. Here the CDR3 DNA reads TGTGCCAGCAGCCAAGGGGACAGGACTACTGGAAACACCATATATTTT. Translating gives CASSQGDRTTGNTIYF.

The chain employs TRBV27 and TRBJ2-7; D is perhaps TRBD2 (6 bases). Per the germline V gene, CDR1 is MNHEY and CDR2 is SMNVEV (reference sequence). V was shortened by 7 bases and J by 0 bases, with 16 bases between the two germline ends. The CDR3 sequence is 15 residues long. CDR3 protein: CASNPNGGSSYEQYF. The DNA of the CDR3 is TGTGCCAGCAACCCAAACGGGGGAAGCTCCTACGAGCAGTACTTC.

The chain recombines TRBV5-1 with TRBJ2-5; 7 bases align to TRBD2. Trimming removed 4 bases from V and 1 base from J; junction bases left unmatched: 4. This CDR3 is built from 14 residues. Germline V lookup: CDR1 SGHRS, CDR2 YFSETQ. CDR3 residues: CASSHGLGQETQYF. CDR3 nucleotides: TGCGCCAGCAGCCACGGACTAGGCCAAGAGACCCAGTACTTC.

This clone showed up just once. V gene TRBV11-1 combines with J gene TRBJ1-2; D possibly corresponds to TRBD1 (6 bases). The CDR3 is 15 amino acids. CDR1 and CDR2 (germline): SGHAT, FQDESV (reference sequence). Trimming removed 6 bases at V and 3 bases at J, with 17 bases between. The CDR3 spells CASSQDSAYHYGYTF. In DNA, the CDR3 is TGTGCCAGCAGTCAGGACAGCGCCTATCACTATGGCTACACCTTC.

The J gene is TRBJ2-7, the V gene TRBV27; 8 bases match TRBD2. The ends lost 8 bases at V and 3 bases at J; junction bases unmatched: 6. Germline lookup yields CDR1 MNHEY and CDR2 SMNVEV (reference sequence). This CDR3 spans 13 amino acids. The CDR3 region is CASCLRGGYEQYF. CDR3 in DNA: TGTGCCAGCTGTCTCCGGGGGGGCTACGAGCAGTACTTC.